The clone carrying this T cell receptor (beta chain) was picked up one time. Its target is unknown. The data were obtained in a study of chemoradiotherapy in HPV16-positive cancers. About the study: Functional T-cell assays on two HPV16-positive patients' cells defined candidate HPV-specific clones and common TCR motifs.

Per germline, CDR1 SGHTA and CDR2 FQGNSA. Between the trimmed V and J ends, which lost 1 base and 6 bases, there was a span of 7 bases. The CDR3 is 14 amino acids. Study-level results: Non-HPV-specific T cells did not expand in tumors during treatment, whereas candidate HPV-specific clones and E7-related motifs did.

Measured with immunoSEQ multiplex PCR; TCRdb has only the in-frame clones, and not every one. The sample has 9,500 to 15,000 clones; 90% are singletons. Over chemoradiotherapy, repertoires were sampled more than once. The gene calls are TRBV7-2 and TRBJ1-6; D is unresolved. The sequence was obtained from a human donor with HPV-associated anogenital cancer. The sample was gathered from a patient who underwent chemoradiotherapy. The CDR3 DNA reads as TGTGCCAGCAGCTTAGACAATCCTAATTCACCCCTCCACTTT. It translates to CASSLDNPNSPLHF.